The rows below give T cell receptor beta chains drawn from one sample of a study of T cell changes during pregnancy in multiple sclerosis. Produced via immunoSEQ multiplex PCR; TCRdb's table is partial and in-frame only. Altogether under 65,000 clones are present, 92% being singletons, with the ten largest covering approximately 0.58%. Sequencing used CD4+ T cells from peripheral blood mononuclear cells, obtained after pregnancy. These receptors originate from a female donor with multiple sclerosis, enrolled in a pregnancy study. Each CDR3 is given with its conserved first and last residue. Fields, in order: D gene, V gene, J gene, clone size, CDR3 protein, CDR3 DNA. D genes are given only for firm matches. Not every row has a clone size; where given, it reads once, few, many or a size class.

d_call: TRBD1
v_call: TRBV7-2
j_call: TRBJ2-5
clone_size: -
cdr3_aa: CASSRTGGEETQYF
cdr3_nt: TGTGCCAGCAGCCGGACAGGGGGCGAGGAGACCCAGTACTTC

d_call: -
v_call: TRBV30
j_call: TRBJ2-7
clone_size: -
cdr3_aa: CAWSVPGTILYEQYF
cdr3_nt: TGTGCCTGGAGTGTGCCCGGGACAATCCTCTACGAGCAGTACTTC

d_call: -
v_call: TRBV5-6
j_call: TRBJ2-2
clone_size: -
cdr3_aa: CASSPGPRAGELFF
cdr3_nt: TGTGCCAGCAGCCCCGGACCCAGGGCCGGGGAGCTGTTTTTT

d_call: -
v_call: TRBV6-5
j_call: TRBJ2-7
clone_size: -
cdr3_aa: CASRAGYEQYF
cdr3_nt: TGTGCCAGCAGGGCAGGGTACGAGCAGTACTTC

d_call: TRBD2
v_call: TRBV10-3
j_call: TRBJ2-3
clone_size: -
cdr3_aa: CAISMPGLADSTDTQYF
cdr3_nt: TGTGCCATCAGCATGCCAGGACTAGCGGATAGCACAGATACGCAGTATTTT

d_call: TRBD2
v_call: TRBV27
j_call: TRBJ2-3
clone_size: -
cdr3_aa: CASSFFGAGGFTDTQYF
cdr3_nt: TGTGCCAGCAGTTTTTTTGGTGCGGGGGGGTTCACAGATACGCAGTATTTT

d_call: TRBD1
v_call: TRBV27
j_call: TRBJ1-2
clone_size: -
cdr3_aa: CASSSIRTGVGYTF
cdr3_nt: TGTGCCAGCAGTTCTATTAGGACAGGGGTCGGCTACACCTTC

d_call: -
v_call: TRBV11-2
j_call: TRBJ2-7
clone_size: once
cdr3_aa: CASSSPTAAGEQYF
cdr3_nt: TGTGCCAGCAGCTCCCCGACAGCCGCGGGGGAGCAGTACTTC

d_call: -
v_call: TRBV11-3
j_call: TRBJ2-7
clone_size: -
cdr3_aa: CASNLAWFLGSSSYEQYF
cdr3_nt: TGTGCCAGCAACCTAGCTTGGTTTCTGGGTTCGAGCTCCTACGAGCAGTACTTC

d_call: -
v_call: TRBV6-1
j_call: TRBJ1-4
clone_size: -
cdr3_aa: CASSGLPASLGKLFF
cdr3_nt: TGTGCCAGCAGCGGACTGCCGGCCTCCCTAGGGAAACTGTTTTTT

d_call: -
v_call: TRBV7-2
j_call: TRBJ2-7
clone_size: -
cdr3_aa: CASSPGLLAQYF
cdr3_nt: TGTGCCAGCAGCCCCGGACTCCTTGCGCAGTACTTC

d_call: TRBD1
v_call: TRBV29-1
j_call: TRBJ1-1
clone_size: -
cdr3_aa: CSVVRTGGKETEAFF
cdr3_nt: TGCAGCGTTGTACGGACAGGGGGCAAGGAGACTGAAGCTTTCTTT

d_call: TRBD2
v_call: TRBV9
j_call: TRBJ2-2
clone_size: -
cdr3_aa: CASSPTSGTGELFF
cdr3_nt: TGTGCCAGCAGCCCGACTAGCGGGACCGGGGAGCTGTTTTTT

d_call: -
v_call: TRBV30
j_call: TRBJ2-1
clone_size: -
cdr3_aa: CAWSQGWTNEQFF
cdr3_nt: TGTGCCTGGAGCCAGGGATGGACCAATGAGCAGTTCTTC

d_call: -
v_call: TRBV7-2
j_call: TRBJ1-6
clone_size: -
cdr3_aa: CASSFRQPQNSPLHF
cdr3_nt: TGTGCCAGCAGCTTCCGACAGCCTCAAAATTCACCCCTCCACTTT

d_call: TRBD1
v_call: TRBV6-1
j_call: TRBJ1-4
clone_size: -
cdr3_aa: CASSEARDRGIRKLFF
cdr3_nt: TGTGCCAGCAGTGAAGCTAGGGACAGGGGTATTAGAAAACTGTTTTTT

d_call: TRBD1
v_call: TRBV5-6
j_call: TRBJ1-2
clone_size: -
cdr3_aa: CASSIRSTGTANYGYTF
cdr3_nt: TGTGCCAGCAGCATTCGGAGCACCGGGACAGCGAACTATGGCTACACCTTC

d_call: -
v_call: TRBV4-3
j_call: TRBJ2-4
clone_size: -
cdr3_aa: CASSQEEGPKNIQYF
cdr3_nt: TGCGCCAGCAGCCAAGAGGAGGGTCCCAAAAACATTCAGTACTTC

d_call: TRBD2
v_call: TRBV5-1
j_call: TRBJ2-1
clone_size: -
cdr3_aa: CASSSGLARPIEQFF
cdr3_nt: TGCGCCAGCAGCTCGGGACTAGCTCGGCCGATCGAGCAGTTCTTC

d_call: -
v_call: TRBV27
j_call: TRBJ2-5
clone_size: -
cdr3_aa: CASSSLGTVKTQYF
cdr3_nt: TGTGCCAGCAGTTCCCTGGGGACTGTAAAGACCCAGTACTTC

d_call: TRBD1
v_call: TRBV11-2
j_call: TRBJ2-3
clone_size: few
cdr3_aa: CASSLEGTADTQYF
cdr3_nt: TGTGCCAGCAGCTTAGAGGGGACAGCAGATACGCAGTATTTT

d_call: TRBD2
v_call: TRBV9
j_call: TRBJ2-2
clone_size: -
cdr3_aa: CASSVGGAGELFF
cdr3_nt: TGTGCCAGCAGCGTGGGAGGGGCCGGGGAGCTGTTTTTT

d_call: -
v_call: TRBV5-1
j_call: TRBJ1-3
clone_size: -
cdr3_aa: CASSSGLPFSGNTIYF
cdr3_nt: TGCGCCAGCAGCTCAGGGTTGCCCTTCTCTGGAAACACCATATATTTT

d_call: TRBD1
v_call: TRBV6-4
j_call: TRBJ1-2
clone_size: -
cdr3_aa: CASSDGEGGSYGYTF
cdr3_nt: TGTGCCAGCAGTGACGGGGAAGGGGGCAGCTATGGCTACACCTTC

d_call: TRBD1
v_call: TRBV4-3
j_call: TRBJ2-2
clone_size: -
cdr3_aa: CASSQRQGATTGELFF
cdr3_nt: TGCGCCAGCAGCCAGAGGCAGGGGGCGACCACCGGGGAGCTGTTTTTT

d_call: -
v_call: TRBV5-5
j_call: TRBJ2-5
clone_size: -
cdr3_aa: CASSLSTHAGTQYF
cdr3_nt: TGTGCCAGCAGCTTGTCAACCCACGCAGGGACCCAGTACTTC

d_call: -
v_call: TRBV9
j_call: TRBJ1-2
clone_size: -
cdr3_aa: CASKDRTSYGYTF
cdr3_nt: TGTGCCAGCAAAGACAGGACCAGCTATGGCTACACCTTC

d_call: TRBD2
v_call: TRBV11-2
j_call: TRBJ2-4
clone_size: -
cdr3_aa: CASSFSGVAKNIQYF
cdr3_nt: TGTGCCAGCAGTTTTAGCGGGGTAGCCAAAAACATTCAGTACTTC

d_call: TRBD2
v_call: TRBV7-2
j_call: TRBJ2-1
clone_size: -
cdr3_aa: CASRRGGSSYNEQFF
cdr3_nt: TGTGCCAGCAGACGGGGGGGGAGCTCCTACAATGAGCAGTTCTTC

d_call: -
v_call: TRBV6-6
j_call: TRBJ2-1
clone_size: -
cdr3_aa: CASSYWPPSNEQFF
cdr3_nt: TGTGCCAGCAGTTACTGGCCTCCCTCCAATGAGCAGTTCTTC

d_call: TRBD1
v_call: TRBV30
j_call: TRBJ2-7
clone_size: -
cdr3_aa: CAWRRDRGYEQYF
cdr3_nt: TGTGCCTGGAGACGGGACAGGGGCTACGAGCAGTACTTC

d_call: TRBD1
v_call: TRBV7-2
j_call: TRBJ1-2
clone_size: -
cdr3_aa: CASRPPGQTYGYTF
cdr3_nt: TGTGCCAGCAGACCCCCGGGACAGACTTATGGCTACACCTTC

d_call: TRBD1
v_call: TRBV10-3
j_call: TRBJ2-7
clone_size: once
cdr3_aa: CAISPGQGAGGLEQYF
cdr3_nt: TGTGCCATCAGTCCGGGACAGGGGGCCGGTGGGCTGGAGCAGTACTTC

d_call: TRBD1
v_call: TRBV25-1
j_call: TRBJ1-1
clone_size: few
cdr3_aa: CASATGLWTEAFF
cdr3_nt: TGTGCCAGTGCGACAGGGCTCTGGACTGAAGCTTTCTTT

d_call: TRBD1
v_call: TRBV4-2
j_call: TRBJ1-4
clone_size: -
cdr3_aa: CASSQVTTGTGASTGGNEKLFF
cdr3_nt: TGTGCCAGCAGCCAAGTAACTACCGGGACAGGGGCCTCAACCGGCGGTAATGAAAAACTGTTTTTT

d_call: TRBD1
v_call: TRBV7-2
j_call: TRBJ1-5
clone_size: -
cdr3_aa: CASSLAGTGANQPQHF
cdr3_nt: TGTGCCAGCAGCTTGGCTGGGACAGGGGCTAATCAGCCCCAGCATTTT

d_call: -
v_call: TRBV18
j_call: TRBJ1-2
clone_size: -
cdr3_aa: CASSPTTGQYGYTF
cdr3_nt: TGTGCCAGCTCACCAACAACGGGACAATATGGCTACACCTTC

d_call: TRBD1
v_call: TRBV10-3
j_call: TRBJ1-1
clone_size: -
cdr3_aa: CAISGQVNTEAFF
cdr3_nt: TGTGCCATCTCAGGACAGGTGAACACTGAAGCTTTCTTT

d_call: TRBD1
v_call: TRBV13
j_call: TRBJ2-3
clone_size: -
cdr3_aa: CASSPGQASTDTQYF
cdr3_nt: TGTGCCAGCAGCCCAGGACAGGCTAGCACAGATACGCAGTATTTT

d_call: -
v_call: TRBV7-3
j_call: TRBJ1-2
clone_size: few
cdr3_aa: CASSLTAGGRGYTF
cdr3_nt: TGTGCCAGCAGCTTAACTGCGGGGGGCAGGGGCTACACCTTC

d_call: -
v_call: TRBV5-8
j_call: TRBJ1-2
clone_size: -
cdr3_aa: CASTLDRQVGYTF
cdr3_nt: TGTGCCAGCACCCTGGACAGACAGGTTGGCTACACCTTC